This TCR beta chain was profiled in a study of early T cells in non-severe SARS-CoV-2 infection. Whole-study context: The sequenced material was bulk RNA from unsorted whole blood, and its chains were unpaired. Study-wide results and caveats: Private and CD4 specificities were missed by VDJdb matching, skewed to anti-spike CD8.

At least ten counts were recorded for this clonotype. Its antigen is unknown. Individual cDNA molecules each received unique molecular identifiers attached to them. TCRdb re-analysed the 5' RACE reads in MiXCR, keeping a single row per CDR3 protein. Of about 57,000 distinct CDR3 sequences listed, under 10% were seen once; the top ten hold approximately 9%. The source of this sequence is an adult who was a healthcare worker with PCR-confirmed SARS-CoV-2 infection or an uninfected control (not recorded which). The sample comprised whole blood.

DNA of the CDR3: TGTGCCAGCAGTTTGTCGACAGGGAAGTCCGGGGAGCTGTTTTTT. Translation: CASSLSTGKSGELFF. The chain joins TRBV7-8 to TRBJ2-2, with 7 bases lining up with TRBD1. With 6 bases clipped from V and 6 bases from J, the junction kept 10 bases outside the gene matches. The V gene's germline CDR1 is SGHVS and CDR2 FQNEAQ. The CDR3 covers 15 residues. Complete variable domain (other parts from reference TRBV7-8 and TRBJ2-2): GAGVSQSPRYKVAKRGQDVALRCDPISGHVSLFWYQQALGQGPEFLTYFQNEAQLDKSGLPSDRFFAERPEGSVSTLKIQRTQQEDSAVYLCASSLSTGKSGELFFGEGSRLTVL.